This paragraph reports one T cell receptor beta chain. This record comes from a study of cytomegalovirus exposure and HLA in healthy donors. V was clipped by 9 bases and J by 0 bases; unmatched bases: 4. In germline, CDR1 is MDHEN, CDR2 SYDVKM. CDR3 length equals 14 residues. With 60 Vbeta and 13 Jbeta primers, the PCR was carried out. Data came from immunoSEQ multiplex PCR; TCRdb stores just in-frame clones and leaves some out. The profile covers 130,000 to 150,000 clones, with 73% appearing a single time and around 1.2% taken by the ten largest. Source material: PBMCs. The rearrangement uses TRBV28 and TRBJ1-3; TRBD1 matches at 8 bases. The receptor's source is a woman aged 40 to 50 in good health and CMV-seronegative. CDR3 in DNA: TGTGCCAGTTCCACAGGGGGCTCTGGAAACACCATATATTTT. It translates to CASSTGGSGNTIYF.